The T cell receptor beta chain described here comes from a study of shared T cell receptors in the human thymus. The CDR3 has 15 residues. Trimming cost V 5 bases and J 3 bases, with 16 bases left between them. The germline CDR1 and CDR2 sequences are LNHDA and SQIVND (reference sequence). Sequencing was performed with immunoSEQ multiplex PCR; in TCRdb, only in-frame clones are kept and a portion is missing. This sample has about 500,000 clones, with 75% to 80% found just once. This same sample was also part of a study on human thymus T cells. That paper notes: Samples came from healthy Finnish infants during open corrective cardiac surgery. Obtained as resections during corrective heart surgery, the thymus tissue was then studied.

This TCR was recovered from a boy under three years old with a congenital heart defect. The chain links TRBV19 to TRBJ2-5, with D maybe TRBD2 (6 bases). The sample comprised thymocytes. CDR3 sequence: CASSGGTMQKETQYF. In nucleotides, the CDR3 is TGTGCCAGTAGTGGCGGGACCATGCAAAAAGAGACCCAGTACTTC.